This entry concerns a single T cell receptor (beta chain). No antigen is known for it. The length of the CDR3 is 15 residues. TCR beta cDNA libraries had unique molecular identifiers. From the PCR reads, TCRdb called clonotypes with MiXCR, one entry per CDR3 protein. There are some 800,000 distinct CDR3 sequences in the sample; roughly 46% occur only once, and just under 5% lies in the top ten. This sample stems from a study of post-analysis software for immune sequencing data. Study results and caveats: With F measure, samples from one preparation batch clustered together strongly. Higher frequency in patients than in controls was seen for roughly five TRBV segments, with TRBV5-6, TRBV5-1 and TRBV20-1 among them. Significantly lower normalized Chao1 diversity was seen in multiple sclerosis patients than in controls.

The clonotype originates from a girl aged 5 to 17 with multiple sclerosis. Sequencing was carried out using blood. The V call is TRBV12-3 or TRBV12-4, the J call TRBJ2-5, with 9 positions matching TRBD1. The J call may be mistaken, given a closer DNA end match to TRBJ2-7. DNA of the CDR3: TGTGCCAGCAGTCACCGGGACAGGGACCTCAACGAGCAGTACTTC. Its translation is CASSHRDRDLNEQYF.